This TCR beta chain was captured in a study of cytomegalovirus exposure and HLA in healthy donors. A remark on this clone: What it binds is not known.

V was shortened by 2 bases and J by 4 bases, with 14 bases between the two germline ends. CDR1 SGHVS and CDR2 FQNEAQ come from the germline V gene. The CDR3 runs 15 residues. With 60 Vbeta and 13 Jbeta primers, the PCR was carried out. The table came from immunoSEQ multiplex PCR; TCRdb's copy has only in-frame clones and leaves some out. The sample records about 85,000 clones, roughly three quarters being singletons. The study's findings and limits: The likely origin of a cluster of highly shared sequence variants was a sequencing artifact. Researchers reported in a later analysis that a missense DCLRE1C variant was tied to TCR beta V- and J-gene trimming.

The origin of this receptor is a woman aged 45-65 years in good health and CMV-seropositive. The chain employs TRBV7-8 and TRBJ1-2; TRBD1 might be the D (5 bases). Source material: PBMCs. In nucleotides, the CDR3 is TGTGCCAGCAGCTTAAAGGACACCGACACCTATGGCTACACCTTC. Amino acids: CASSLKDTDTYGYTF.